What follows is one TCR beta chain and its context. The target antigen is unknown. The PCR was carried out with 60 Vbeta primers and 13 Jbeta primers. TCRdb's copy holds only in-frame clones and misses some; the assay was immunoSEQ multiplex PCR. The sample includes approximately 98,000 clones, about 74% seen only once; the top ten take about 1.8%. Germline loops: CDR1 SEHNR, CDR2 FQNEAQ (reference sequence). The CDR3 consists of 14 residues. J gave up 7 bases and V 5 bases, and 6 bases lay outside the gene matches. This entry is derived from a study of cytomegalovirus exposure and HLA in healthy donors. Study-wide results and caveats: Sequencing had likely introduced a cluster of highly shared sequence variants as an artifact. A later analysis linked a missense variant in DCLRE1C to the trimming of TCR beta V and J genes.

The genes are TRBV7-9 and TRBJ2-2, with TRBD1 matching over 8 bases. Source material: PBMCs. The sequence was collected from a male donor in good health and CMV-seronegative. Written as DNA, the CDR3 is TGTGCCAGCAGCCGGACAGGGCGAGTCGGGGAGCTGTTTTTT. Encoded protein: CASSRTGRVGELFF.